This T cell receptor beta chain was documented in a study of blood T cell repertoires in COVID-19. Study context: Samples representing acute and convalescent COVID-19 were sourced from the United States, Italy and Spain. T cells, B-cell-depleted T cells, or PBMCs provided the cDNA or gDNA that served as material.

In germline, CDR1 is SGHTS, CDR2 YDEGEE. V was pared by 4 bases and J by 5 bases, with 19 bases between. This CDR3 contains 15 residues. Membership in each cohort depended on participant-reported clinical history. Method: immunoSEQ multiplex PCR; TCRdb's copy keeps in-frame clones and lacks some. The table includes 220,000 or so clones, roughly nine tenths detected once. Material: PBMCs or T cells enriched from blood (not recorded which). The genes are TRBV5-8 and TRBJ2-7; perhaps TRBD1 as D (6 bases). The sequence derives from a woman younger than 35 in a cohort exposed to, infected with or recovered from COVID-19 (not recorded which). The CDR3 is CASSHTGKGYHEQYF. CDR3 bases: TGTGCCAGCAGCCATACAGGGAAAGGTTACCACGAGCAGTACTTC.